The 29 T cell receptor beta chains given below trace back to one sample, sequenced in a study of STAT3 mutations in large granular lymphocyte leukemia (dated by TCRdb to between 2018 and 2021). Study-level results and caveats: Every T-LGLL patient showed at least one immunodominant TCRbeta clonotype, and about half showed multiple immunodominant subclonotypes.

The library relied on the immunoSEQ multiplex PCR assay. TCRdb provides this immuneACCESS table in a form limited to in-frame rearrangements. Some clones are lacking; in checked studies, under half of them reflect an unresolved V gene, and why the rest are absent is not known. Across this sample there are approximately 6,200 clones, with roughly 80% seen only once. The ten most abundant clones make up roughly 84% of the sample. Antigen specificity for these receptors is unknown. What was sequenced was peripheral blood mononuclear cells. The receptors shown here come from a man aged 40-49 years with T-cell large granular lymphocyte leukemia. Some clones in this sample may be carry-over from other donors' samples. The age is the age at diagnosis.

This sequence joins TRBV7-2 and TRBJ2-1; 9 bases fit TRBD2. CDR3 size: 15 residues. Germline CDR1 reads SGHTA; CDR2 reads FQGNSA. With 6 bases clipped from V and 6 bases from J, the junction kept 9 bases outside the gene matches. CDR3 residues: CASRPGLAEGNEQFF. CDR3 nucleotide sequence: TGTGCCAGCAGACCGGGACTAGCCGAGGGCAATGAGCAGTTCTTC.

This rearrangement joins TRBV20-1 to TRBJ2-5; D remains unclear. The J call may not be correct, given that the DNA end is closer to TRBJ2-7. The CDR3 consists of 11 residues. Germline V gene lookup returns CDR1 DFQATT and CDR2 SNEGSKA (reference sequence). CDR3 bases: TGCAGTGCTAGGACATCCTACGAGCAGTACTTC. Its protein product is CSARTSYEQYF.

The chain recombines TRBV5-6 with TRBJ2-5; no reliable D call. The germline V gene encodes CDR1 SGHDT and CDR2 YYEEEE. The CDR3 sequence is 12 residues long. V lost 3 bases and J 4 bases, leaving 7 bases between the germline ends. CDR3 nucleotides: TGTGCCAGCAGCTCTACCCTAGAGACCCAGTACTTC. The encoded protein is CASSSTLETQYF.

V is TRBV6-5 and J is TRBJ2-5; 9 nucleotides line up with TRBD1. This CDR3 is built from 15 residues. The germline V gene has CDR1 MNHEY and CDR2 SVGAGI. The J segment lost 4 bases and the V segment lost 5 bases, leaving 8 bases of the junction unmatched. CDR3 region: CASSRVLDRGETQYF. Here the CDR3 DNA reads TGTGCCAGCAGTAGAGTTCTGGACAGGGGAGAGACCCAGTACTTC.

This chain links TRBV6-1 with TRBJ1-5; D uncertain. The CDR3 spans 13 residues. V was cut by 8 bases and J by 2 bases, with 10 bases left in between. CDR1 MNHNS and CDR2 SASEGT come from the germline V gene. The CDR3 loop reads CASLPGGNQPQHF. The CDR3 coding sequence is TGTGCCAGCTTACCCGGCGGCAATCAGCCCCAGCATTTT.

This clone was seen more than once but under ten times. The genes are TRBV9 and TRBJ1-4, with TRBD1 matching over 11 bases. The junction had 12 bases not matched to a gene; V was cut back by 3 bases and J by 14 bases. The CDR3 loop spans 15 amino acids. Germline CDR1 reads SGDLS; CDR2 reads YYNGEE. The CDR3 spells CASSAGTGGWGRLFF. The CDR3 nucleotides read TGTGCCAGCAGCGCCGGGACAGGGGGATGGGGGCGGCTGTTTTTT.

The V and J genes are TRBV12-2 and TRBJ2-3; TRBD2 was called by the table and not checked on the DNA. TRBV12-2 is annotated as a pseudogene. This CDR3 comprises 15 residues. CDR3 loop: CASRLVLDSSDTQYF. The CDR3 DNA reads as TGTGCAAGTCGCTTAGTGTTAGACTCGTCAGATACGCAGTATTTT.

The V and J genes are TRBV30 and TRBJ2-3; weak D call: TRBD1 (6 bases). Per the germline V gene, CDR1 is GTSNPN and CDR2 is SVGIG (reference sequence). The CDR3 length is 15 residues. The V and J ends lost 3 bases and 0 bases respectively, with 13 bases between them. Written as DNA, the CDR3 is TGTGCCTGGAGCCCTGGACAGTCTAGCACAGATACGCAGTATTTT. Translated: CAWSPGQSSTDTQYF.

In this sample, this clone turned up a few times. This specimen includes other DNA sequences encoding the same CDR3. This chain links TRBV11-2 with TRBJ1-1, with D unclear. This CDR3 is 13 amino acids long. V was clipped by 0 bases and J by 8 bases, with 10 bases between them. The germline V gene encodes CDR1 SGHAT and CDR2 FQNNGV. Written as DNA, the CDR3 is TGTGCCAGCAGCTTAGATCTAAGCAGAGAAGCTTTCTTT. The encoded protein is CASSLDLSREAFF.

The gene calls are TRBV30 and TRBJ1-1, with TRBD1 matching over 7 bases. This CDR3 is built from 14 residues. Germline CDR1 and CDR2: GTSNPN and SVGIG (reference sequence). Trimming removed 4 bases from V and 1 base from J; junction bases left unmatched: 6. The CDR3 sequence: CAWKGAGENTEAFF. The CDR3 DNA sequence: TGTGCCTGGAAGGGGGCAGGGGAGAACACTGAAGCTTTCTTT. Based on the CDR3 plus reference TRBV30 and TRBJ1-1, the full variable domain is SQTIHQWPATLVQPVGSPLSLECTVEGTSNPNLYWYRQAAGRGLQLLFYSVGIGQISSEVPQNLSASRPQDRQFILSSKKLLLSDSGFYLCAWKGAGENTEAFFGQGTRLTVV.

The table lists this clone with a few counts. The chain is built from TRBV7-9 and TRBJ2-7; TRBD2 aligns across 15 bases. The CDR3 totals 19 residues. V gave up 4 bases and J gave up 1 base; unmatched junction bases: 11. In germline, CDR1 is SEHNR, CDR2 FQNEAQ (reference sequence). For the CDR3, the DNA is TGTGCCAGCAGCTCCACGGAGCCGGGACTAGCGGGGGGTTCCTACGAGCAGTACTTC. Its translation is CASSSTEPGLAGGSYEQYF.

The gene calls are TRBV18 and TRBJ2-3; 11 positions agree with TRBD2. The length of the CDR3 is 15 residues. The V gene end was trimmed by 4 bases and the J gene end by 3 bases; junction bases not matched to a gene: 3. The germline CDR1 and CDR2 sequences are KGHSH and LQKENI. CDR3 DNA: TGTGCCAGCTCACATACTAGCGGGAGTACAGATACGCAGTATTTT. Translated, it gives CASSHTSGSTDTQYF.

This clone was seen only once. The CDR3 sequence is CASSLLPSTGELFF. The DNA of the CDR3 is TGTGCCAGCAGTTTACTTCCGTCCACCGGGGAGCTGTTTTTT. This rearrangement joins TRBV27 to TRBJ2-2, with D uncertain. Germline V gene lookup returns CDR1 MNHEY and CDR2 SMNVEV (reference sequence). This CDR3 region has 14 residues. Trimming pared 2 bases from V and 4 bases from J, leaving 8 bases between.

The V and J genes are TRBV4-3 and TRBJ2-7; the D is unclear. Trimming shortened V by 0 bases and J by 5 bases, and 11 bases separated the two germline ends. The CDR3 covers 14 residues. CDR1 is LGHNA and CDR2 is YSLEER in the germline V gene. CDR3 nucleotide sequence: TGCGCCAGCAGCCAAGACAGGCTGGGGAACGAGCAGTACTTC. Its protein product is CASSQDRLGNEQYF.

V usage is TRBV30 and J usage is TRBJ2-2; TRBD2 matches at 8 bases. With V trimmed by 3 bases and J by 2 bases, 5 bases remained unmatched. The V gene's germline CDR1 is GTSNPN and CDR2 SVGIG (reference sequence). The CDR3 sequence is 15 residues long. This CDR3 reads CAWSLRGGNTGELFF. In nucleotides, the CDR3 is TGTGCCTGGAGCCTACGGGGGGGAAACACCGGGGAGCTGTTTTTT. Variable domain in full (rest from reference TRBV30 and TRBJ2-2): SQTIHQWPATLVQPVGSPLSLECTVEGTSNPNLYWYRQAAGRGLQLLFYSVGIGQISSEVPQNLSASRPQDRQFILSSKKLLLSDSGFYLCAWSLRGGNTGELFFGEGSRLTVL.

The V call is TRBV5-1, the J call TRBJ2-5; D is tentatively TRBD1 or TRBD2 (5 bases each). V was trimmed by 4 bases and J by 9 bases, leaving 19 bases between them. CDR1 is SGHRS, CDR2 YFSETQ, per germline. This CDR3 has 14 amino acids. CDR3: CASSPDFERGAQYF. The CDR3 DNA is TGCGCCAGCAGCCCCGATTTCGAGCGAGGGGCCCAGTACTTC.

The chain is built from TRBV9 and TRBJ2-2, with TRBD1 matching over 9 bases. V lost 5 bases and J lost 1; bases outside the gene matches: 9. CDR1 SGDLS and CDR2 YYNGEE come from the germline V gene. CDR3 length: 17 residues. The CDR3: CASRHSLDRGNTGELFF. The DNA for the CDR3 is TGTGCCAGCAGGCACAGCTTGGACAGGGGGAACACCGGGGAGCTGTTTTTT.

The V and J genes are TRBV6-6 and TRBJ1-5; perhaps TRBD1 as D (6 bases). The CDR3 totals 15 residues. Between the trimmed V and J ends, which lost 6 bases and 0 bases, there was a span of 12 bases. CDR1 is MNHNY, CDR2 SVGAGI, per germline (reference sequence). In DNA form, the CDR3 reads TGTGCCAGCAGACAGGACAGTTATAGCAATCAGCCCCAGCATTTT. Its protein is CASRQDSYSNQPQHF.

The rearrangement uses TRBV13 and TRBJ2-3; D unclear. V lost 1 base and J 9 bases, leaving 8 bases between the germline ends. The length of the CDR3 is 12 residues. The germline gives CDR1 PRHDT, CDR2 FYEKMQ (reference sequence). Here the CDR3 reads CASSLERRTQYF. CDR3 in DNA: TGTGCCAGCAGCTTAGAAAGGCGGACGCAGTATTTT.

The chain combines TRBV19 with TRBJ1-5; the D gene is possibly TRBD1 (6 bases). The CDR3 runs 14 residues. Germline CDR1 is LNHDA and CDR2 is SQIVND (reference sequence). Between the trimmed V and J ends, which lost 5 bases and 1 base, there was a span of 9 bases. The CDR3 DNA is TGTGCCAGTAGTGCCGGACAGAGCAATCAGCCCCAGCATTTT. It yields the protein CASSAGQSNQPQHF.

The CDR3 loop is CASSRASGRDNEQFF. DNA of the CDR3: TGTGCCAGCAGCCGAGCTAGCGGGAGAGACAATGAGCAGTTCTTC. The V call is TRBV5-4, the J call TRBJ2-1, with TRBD2 matching 10 bases. In germline, CDR1 is SGHNT, CDR2 YYREEE (reference sequence). The J segment lost 5 bases and the V segment lost 4 bases, leaving 6 bases of the junction unmatched. This CDR3 is built from 15 residues.

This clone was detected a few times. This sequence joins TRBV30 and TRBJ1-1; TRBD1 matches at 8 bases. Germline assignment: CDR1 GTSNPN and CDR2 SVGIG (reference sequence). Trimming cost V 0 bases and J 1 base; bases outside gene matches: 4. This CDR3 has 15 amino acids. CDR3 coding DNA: TGTGCCTGGAGTGTCCTTGGGACAGGGAACACTGAAGCTTTCTTT. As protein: CAWSVLGTGNTEAFF.

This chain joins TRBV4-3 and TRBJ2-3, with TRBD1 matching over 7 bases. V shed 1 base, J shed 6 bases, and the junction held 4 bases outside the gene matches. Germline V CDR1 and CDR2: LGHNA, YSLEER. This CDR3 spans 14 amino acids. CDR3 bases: TGCGCCAGCAGCCAAGTTGTGGACAGGGATACGCAGTATTTT. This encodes CASSQVVDRDTQYF.

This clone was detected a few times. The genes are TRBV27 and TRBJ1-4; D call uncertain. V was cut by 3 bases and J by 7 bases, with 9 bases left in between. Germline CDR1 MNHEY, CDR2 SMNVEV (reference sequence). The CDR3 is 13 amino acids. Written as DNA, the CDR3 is TGTGCCAGCAGTTTCTCGGGATTTGAAAAACTGTTTTTT. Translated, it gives CASSFSGFEKLFF.

The CDR3 is CARSSGTGGYEQYF. DNA for the CDR3: TGTGCCAGAAGCTCCGGGACAGGGGGCTACGAGCAGTACTTC. The gene calls are TRBV5-3 and TRBJ2-7, with 11 bases fitting TRBD1. TRBV5-3 falls under the ORF class, with uncertain function. The CDR3 extends over 14 amino acids. Losses at the gene ends were 3 bases for V and 3 bases for J; bases not matched to a gene: 2.

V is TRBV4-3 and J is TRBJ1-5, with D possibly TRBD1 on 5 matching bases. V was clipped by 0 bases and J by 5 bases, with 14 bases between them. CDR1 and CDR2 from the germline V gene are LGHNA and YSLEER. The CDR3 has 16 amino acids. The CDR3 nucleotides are TGCGCCAGCAGCCAAGACCCCAGGGTTAGGGATCAGCCCCAGCATTTT. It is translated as CASSQDPRVRDQPQHF.

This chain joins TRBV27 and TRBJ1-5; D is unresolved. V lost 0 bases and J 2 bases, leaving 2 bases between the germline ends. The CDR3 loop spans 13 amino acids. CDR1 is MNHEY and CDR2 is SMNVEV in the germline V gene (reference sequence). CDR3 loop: CASSLSRNQPQHF. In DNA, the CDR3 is TGTGCCAGCAGTTTATCGCGCAATCAGCCCCAGCATTTT.

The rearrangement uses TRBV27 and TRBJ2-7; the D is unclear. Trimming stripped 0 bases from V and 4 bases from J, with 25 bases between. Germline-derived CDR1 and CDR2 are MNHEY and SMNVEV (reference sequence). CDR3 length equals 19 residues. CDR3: CASSLSRTQKTKGRYEQYF. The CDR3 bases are TGTGCCAGCAGTTTATCCCGAACTCAAAAGACCAAAGGGCGATACGAGCAGTACTTC.

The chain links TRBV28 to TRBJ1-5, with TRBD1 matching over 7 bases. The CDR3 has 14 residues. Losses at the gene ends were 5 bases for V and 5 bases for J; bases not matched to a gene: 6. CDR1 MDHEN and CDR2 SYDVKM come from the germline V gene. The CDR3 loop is CASSPRTGYQPQHF. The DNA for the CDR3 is TGTGCCAGCAGTCCTCGGACAGGCTATCAGCCCCAGCATTTT.